These T cell receptor beta chains were read from a single sample in a study of blood T cell repertoires in COVID-19. Repertoires were generated with immunoSEQ multiplex PCR, while TCRdb's copy carries only in-frame clones and drops some. The data show 150,000 or so clones, with approximately 80% seen just once and around 10% held by the top ten. Material: peripheral blood. The receptor set was obtained from a woman aged 60 to 75 with COVID-19, enrolled during active disease. Both conserved end residues are part of each CDR3. Each record gives: CDR3 DNA, CDR3 protein, V gene, J gene, D gene, clone size. The D gene is left open where the match is weak. Size is stated for part of the rows, as once, few or many counts, or as a class when the clone is expanded.

TGTGCCAGCTCACCGGAGGGGGCTCGATTACCCCTCCACTTT,CASSPEGARLPLHF,TRBV18,TRBJ1-6,TRBD1,NA
TGTGCCAGCAGCCCGACGACAGGCCCCGGGGAGCAGTTCTTC,CASSPTTGPGEQFF,TRBV7-9,TRBJ2-1,NA,NA
TGTGCCAGTAGTATGGGAGGGAGAGGGATCACCTATCAGCCCCAGCATTTT,CASSMGGRGITYQPQHF,TRBV19,TRBJ1-5,NA,NA
TGTGCCAGCAGCCGTGGGACTAGCGGTCAAAATTTAATTTACAATGAGCAGTTCTTC,CASSRGTSGQNLIYNEQFF,TRBV3-1/TRBV3-2,TRBJ2-1,TRBD2,NA
TGCGCCAGCAGCCTAGGGACAGGAGATAGCAATCAGCCCCAGCATTTT,CASSLGTGDSNQPQHF,TRBV5-1,TRBJ1-5,TRBD1,NA
TGTGCCAGCAGCCAAGGACTTGCTAACAGGGGTCGCACTGAAGCTTTCTTT,CASSQGLANRGRTEAFF,TRBV3-1/TRBV3-2,TRBJ1-1,TRBD1,NA
TGTGCCAGTAGTTTCCGACAGCCGACCATGAACACTGAAGCTTTCTTT,CASSFRQPTMNTEAFF,TRBV19,TRBJ1-1,NA,NA
TGCAGTGCCCAGGTTATGGATACGCAGTATTTT,CSAQVMDTQYF,TRBV20-1,TRBJ2-3,NA,NA
TGCGCCAGCAGAGGGACTCTGGGTACTGAAGCTTTCTTT,CASRGTLGTEAFF,TRBV10-1,TRBJ1-1,NA,NA
TGTGCCAGCAGCAATTGGTCGGGGGAATCACCTGGAAACACCATATATTTT,CASSNWSGESPGNTIYF,TRBV21-1,TRBJ1-3,NA,NA
TGTGCCAGCAGTTTATTGGGGAGCGGGGAGACCCAGTACTTC,CASSLLGSGETQYF,TRBV28,TRBJ2-5,NA,NA
TGCGCCAGCAGCCAACCTGACGCCTTTGTGCTTAGCGGGGGGCTCAATGAGCAGTTCTTC,CASSQPDAFVLSGGLNEQFF,TRBV4-1,TRBJ2-1,TRBD2,few
TGCGCCAGCAGTGAGTTGACAGGGGGACTCACCGAAGCTTTCTTT,CASSELTGGLTEAFF,TRBV10-2,TRBJ1-1,TRBD1,NA
TGCGCCAGCAACACCGGGACAGGGATTTATGGCTACACCTTC,CASNTGTGIYGYTF,TRBV4-1,TRBJ1-2,TRBD1,NA
TGCGCCAGCAGCTTGGTGGCATCTTCGAACACTGAAGCTTTCTTT,CASSLVASSNTEAFF,TRBV5-1,TRBJ1-1,NA,NA
TGTGCCAGCAGCCCCGGGGGGCGGGAGACCCAGTACTTC,CASSPGGRETQYF,TRBV6-5,TRBJ2-5,NA,NA
TGTGCCAGCTCACAGGGGACAGGCCTGAACACCGGGGAGCTGTTTTTT,CASSQGTGLNTGELFF,TRBV18,TRBJ2-2,TRBD1,NA
TGTGCCAGCAGACAGGGGGTGAACACTGAAGCTTTCTTT,CASRQGVNTEAFF,TRBV6-5,TRBJ1-1,TRBD1,NA
TGTGCCAGCAGCCCCGGACAGGGGGCGAATAACACTGAAGCTTTCTTT,CASSPGQGANNTEAFF,TRBV11-2,TRBJ1-1,TRBD1,NA
TGTGCCAGCAGTCCACAGGGGGCGCGAAACATTCAGTACTTC,CASSPQGARNIQYF,TRBV6-5,TRBJ2-4,TRBD1,NA
TGTGCCAGCTCACCGGGACAGAACTATGGCTACACCTTC,CASSPGQNYGYTF,TRBV18,TRBJ1-2,TRBD1,NA
TGTGCCAGCAGCTTAGTTGGGTCCCTAGACAGGAGCTCCTACGAGCAGTACTTC,CASSLVGSLDRSSYEQYF,TRBV7-9,TRBJ2-7,NA,NA
TGTGCCAGCACCGTCAGGGGGGTTTTAGGAGCTTTCTTT,CASTVRGVLGAFF,TRBV7-8,TRBJ1-1,TRBD1,NA
TGCGCCAGCAGCTTTAGCGGGAGTGAAGTGGATACGCAGTATTTT,CASSFSGSEVDTQYF,TRBV5-1,TRBJ2-3,TRBD2,NA
TGTGCCAGCAGTTTACCGGGGTTCCGGAGTTGCACCTTC,CASSLPGFRSCTF,TRBV28,TRBJ1-2,NA,NA
TGTGCCAGCAGCTCCCGGACAGGGACCAACACCGGGGAGCTGTTTTTT,CASSSRTGTNTGELFF,TRBV9,TRBJ2-2,TRBD1,NA
TGTGCCAGCAGCCAAGATACAGGCAGGCAAGGCTACACCTTC,CASSQDTGRQGYTF,TRBV4-2,TRBJ1-2,NA,NA
TGTGCCAGCAGCCAATCCAGGGATTCACCCCTCCACTTT,CASSQSRDSPLHF,TRBV3-1/TRBV3-2,TRBJ1-6,NA,NA
TGTGCCAGCAGTCTGGGGCAAGGTACTAACTATGGCTACACCTTC,CASSLGQGTNYGYTF,TRBV25-1,TRBJ1-2,NA,NA